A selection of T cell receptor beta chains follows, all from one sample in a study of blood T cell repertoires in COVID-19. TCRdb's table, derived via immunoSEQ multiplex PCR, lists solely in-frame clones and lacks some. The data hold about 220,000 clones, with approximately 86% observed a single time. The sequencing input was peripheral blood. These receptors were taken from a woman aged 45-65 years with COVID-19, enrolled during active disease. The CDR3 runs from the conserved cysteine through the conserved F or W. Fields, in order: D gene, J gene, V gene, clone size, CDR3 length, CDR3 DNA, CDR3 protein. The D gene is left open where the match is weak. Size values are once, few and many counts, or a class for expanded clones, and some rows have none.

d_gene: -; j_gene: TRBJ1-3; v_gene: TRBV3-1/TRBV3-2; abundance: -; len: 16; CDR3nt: TGTGCCAGCAGCCAATACGTCCTAGCTGCTGGAAACACCATATATTTT; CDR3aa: CASSQYVLAAGNTIYF
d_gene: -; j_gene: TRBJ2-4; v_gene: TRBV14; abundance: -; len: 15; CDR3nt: TGTGCCAGCAGCGCCCCGGTTCTAGCCAAAAACATTCAGTACTTC; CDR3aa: CASSAPVLAKNIQYF
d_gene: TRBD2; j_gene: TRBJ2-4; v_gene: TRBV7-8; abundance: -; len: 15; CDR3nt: TGTGCCAGCAGCCGCCCTAGCGGGGGGGCCGGGATTCAGTACTTC; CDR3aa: CASSRPSGGAGIQYF
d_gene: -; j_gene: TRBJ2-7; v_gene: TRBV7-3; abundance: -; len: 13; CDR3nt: TGTGCCAGCAGTCCAGGAGGGGCCTACGAGCAGTACTTC; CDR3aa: CASSPGGAYEQYF
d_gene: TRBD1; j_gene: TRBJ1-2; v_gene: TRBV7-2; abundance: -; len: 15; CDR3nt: TGTGCCAGCAGCTCCTCGGGACAGCAGGGGCGTGGCTACACCTTC; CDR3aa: CASSSSGQQGRGYTF
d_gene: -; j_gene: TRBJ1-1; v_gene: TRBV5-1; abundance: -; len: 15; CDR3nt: TGCGCCAGCAGCTTCTGGGAGGGGCTGAACACTGAAGCTTTCTTT; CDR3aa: CASSFWEGLNTEAFF
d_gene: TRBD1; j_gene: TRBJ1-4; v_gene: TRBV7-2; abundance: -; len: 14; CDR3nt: TGTGCCAGCAGCTTAGTTGGAGGGGGCCATCAACTGTTTTTT; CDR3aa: CASSLVGGGHQLFF
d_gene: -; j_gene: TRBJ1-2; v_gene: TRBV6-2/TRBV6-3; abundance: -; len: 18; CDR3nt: TGTGCCAGCAGTTGGAGCCCGCAGGGTGTTGGATTTAACTATGGCTACACCTTC; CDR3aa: CASSWSPQGVGFNYGYTF
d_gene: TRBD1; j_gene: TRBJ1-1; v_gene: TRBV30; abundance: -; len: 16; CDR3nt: TGTGCCTGGAGTTCACTGGGACAGGTACGGGGCACTGAAGCTTTCTTT; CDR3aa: CAWSSLGQVRGTEAFF
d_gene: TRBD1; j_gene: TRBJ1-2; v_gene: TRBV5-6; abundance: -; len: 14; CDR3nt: TGTGCCAGCAGCCCCTGGACAGGGGGGAAAGGCTACACCTTC; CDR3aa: CASSPWTGGKGYTF
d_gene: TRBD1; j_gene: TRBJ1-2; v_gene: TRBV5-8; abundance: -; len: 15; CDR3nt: TGTGCCAGCAGCTTGAAAAACAGGGGGAGGTATGGCTACACCTTC; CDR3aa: CASSLKNRGRYGYTF
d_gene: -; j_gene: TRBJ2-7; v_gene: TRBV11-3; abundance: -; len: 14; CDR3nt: TGTGCCAGCAGCTTAGCGGGCAGGGTCCACGAGCAGTACTTC; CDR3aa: CASSLAGRVHEQYF
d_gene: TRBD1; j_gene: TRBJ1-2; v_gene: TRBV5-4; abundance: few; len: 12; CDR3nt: TGTGCCAGCAGCTTTTACACAGGGGGTTACACCTTC; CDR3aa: CASSFYTGGYTF
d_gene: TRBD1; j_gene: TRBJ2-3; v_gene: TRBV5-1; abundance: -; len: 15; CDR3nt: TGCGCCAGCAGACTCGGACAGGCCCCCACAGATACGCAGTATTTT; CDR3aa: CASRLGQAPTDTQYF
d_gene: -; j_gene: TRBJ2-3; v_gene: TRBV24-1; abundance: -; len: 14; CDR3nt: TGTGCCACCTCATGGGGGGGCACTTCAGATACGCAGTATTTT; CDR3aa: CATSWGGTSDTQYF
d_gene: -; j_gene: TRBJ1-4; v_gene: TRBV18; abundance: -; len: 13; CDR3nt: TGTGCCAGCTCCCCTCCAGGGGTTGAAAAACTGTTTTTT; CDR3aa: CASSPPGVEKLFF
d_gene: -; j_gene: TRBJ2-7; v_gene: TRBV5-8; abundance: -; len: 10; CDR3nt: TGTGCCAGCAGCTTCAACGAGCAGTACTTC; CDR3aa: CASSFNEQYF
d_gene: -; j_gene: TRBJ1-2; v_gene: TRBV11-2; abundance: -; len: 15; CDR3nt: TGTGCCAGCAGCTTAGATCGGGGTGTAAACTATGGCTACACCTTC; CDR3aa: CASSLDRGVNYGYTF
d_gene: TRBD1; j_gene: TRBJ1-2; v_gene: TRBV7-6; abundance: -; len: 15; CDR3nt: TGTGCCAGCAGCCCACCGAGAAGGGGGCTGGGTGGCTACACCTTC; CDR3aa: CASSPPRRGLGGYTF
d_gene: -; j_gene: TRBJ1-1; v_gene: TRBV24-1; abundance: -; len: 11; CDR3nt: TGTGCCACCAGTGATCTTTATGAAGCTTTCTTT; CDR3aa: CATSDLYEAFF
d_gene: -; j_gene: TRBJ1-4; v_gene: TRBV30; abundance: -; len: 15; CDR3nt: TGTGCCTGGAGTGAACGGGGACTAGGATATGAAAAACTGTTTTTT; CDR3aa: CAWSERGLGYEKLFF
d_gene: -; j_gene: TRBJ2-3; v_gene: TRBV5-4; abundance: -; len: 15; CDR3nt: TGTGCCAGCAGCATACCAGGGCCTAGCACAGATACGCAGTATTTT; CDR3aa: CASSIPGPSTDTQYF
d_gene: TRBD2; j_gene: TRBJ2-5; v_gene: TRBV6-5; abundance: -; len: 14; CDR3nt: TGTGCCAGCAGCCGCTTCGGGGGGCAAGAGACCCAGTACTTC; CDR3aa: CASSRFGGQETQYF
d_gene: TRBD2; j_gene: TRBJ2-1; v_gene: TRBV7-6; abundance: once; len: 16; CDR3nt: TGTGCCAGCAGCTTGGTTAGCGGGGGGGGATACAATGAGCAGTTCTTC; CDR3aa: CASSLVSGGGYNEQFF